Listed here are 27 T cell receptor beta chains from one sample, sequenced in a study of blood T cell repertoires in COVID-19. Sequencing used immunoSEQ multiplex PCR; TCRdb keeps in-frame clones, though not all of them. The sample has roughly 150,000 clones; 65% to 90% are singletons. The source material was peripheral blood. These receptors were collected from a woman aged 45-65 years with acute or convalescent COVID-19.

The chain combines TRBV3-1 (or the pseudogene TRBV3-2) with TRBJ1-1; D remains unclear. V gave up 0 bases and J gave up 4 bases, with 3 bases separating them. This CDR3 has 12 residues. CDR1 is LGHDT and CDR2 is YNNKEL in the germline V gene (reference sequence). CDR3 nucleotides: TGTGCCAGCAGCCAAGACGGCACTGAAGCTTTCTTT. The encoded protein is CASSQDGTEAFF.

The rearrangement links TRBV3-1 (or the pseudogene TRBV3-2) to TRBJ1-6; 9 positions match TRBD1. Germline lookup yields CDR1 LGHDT and CDR2 YNNKEL (reference sequence). The CDR3 totals 19 residues. V shed 1 base and J 0 bases; nucleotides not matched to a gene: 7. CDR3 protein: CASSQAGTGNGSYNSPLHF. CDR3 DNA: TGTGCCAGCAGCCAAGCCGGGACAGGGAACGGCTCCTATAATTCACCCCTCCACTTT.

This clone was seen a single time. The V gene is TRBV5-1, the J gene TRBJ2-3; the D is unclear. Trimming left V 2 bases short and J 3 bases short, with 16 bases between. The CDR3 runs to 16 residues. Germline assignment: CDR1 SGHRS and CDR2 YFSETQ. The CDR3: CASSFGAYYITDTQYF. The CDR3 bases are TGCGCCAGCAGCTTCGGTGCCTATTATATAACAGATACGCAGTATTTT.

The chain couples TRBV5-1 to TRBJ2-2; 11 nucleotides match TRBD2. The V gene end was trimmed by 4 bases and the J gene end by 2 bases; junction bases not matched to a gene: 4. Germline CDR1 SGHRS, CDR2 YFSETQ. The CDR3 is made up of 16 amino acids. CDR3 protein: CASSLGTSGNTGELFF. The CDR3 DNA follows: TGCGCCAGCAGCCTTGGGACTAGCGGAAACACCGGGGAGCTGTTTTTT.

This rearrangement joins TRBV27 to TRBJ1-6; D is unclear. CDR1 and CDR2 (germline): MNHEY, SMNVEV (reference sequence). Trimming removed 4 bases at V and 8 bases at J, with 9 bases between. The CDR3 has 13 residues. The CDR3 nucleotides read TGTGCCAGCAGTTCATTATCGGATTCACCCCTCCACTTT. Its protein product is CASSSLSDSPLHF.

The chain has TRBV25-1 and TRBJ1-2; TRBD1 aligns across 8 bases. In germline, CDR1 is MGHDK, CDR2 SYGVNS. The CDR3 length is 15 residues. V shed 2 bases and J 3 bases; nucleotides not matched to a gene: 5. CDR3 loop: CASSEKGQAYYGYTF. The CDR3 DNA reads TGTGCCAGCAGTGAAAAGGGACAGGCGTACTATGGCTACACCTTC.

V is TRBV12-5 and J is TRBJ1-5; 12 bases are shared with TRBD1. CDR1 LGHNT and CDR2 FRNRAP come from the germline V gene. The CDR3 spans 15 residues. V lost 4 bases, J lost 7 bases, and 5 bases stayed unmatched. The CDR3 region has the DNA TGTGCTAGTGGTTCGGGACAGGGGGCCCGCCAGCCCCAGCATTTT. Residues: CASGSGQGARQPQHF.

The chain couples TRBV2 to TRBJ1-6, with TRBD1 identical over 8 bases. The length of the CDR3 is 13 residues. CDR1 is SNHLY, CDR2 FYNNEI, per germline. V dropped 7 bases and J dropped 5; count of bases not matched to a gene: 1. DNA for the CDR3: TGTGCCAGCATACAGGGGGATAATTCACCCCTCCACTTT. Translated, it gives CASIQGDNSPLHF.

This clone was counted once. The chain uses TRBV29-1 and TRBJ1-1, with D unresolved. The germline V gene has CDR1 SQVTM and CDR2 ANQGSEA. This CDR3 contains 14 residues. Trimming left V 1 base short and J 7 bases short, with 16 bases between. The CDR3 sequence: CSVEVSVTAGEAFF. The CDR3 region has the DNA TGCAGCGTTGAAGTGTCTGTAACAGCGGGTGAAGCTTTCTTT.

The chain combines TRBV5-4 with TRBJ1-6; the match to TRBD1 covers 11 bases. J gave up 4 bases and V 4 bases, and 7 bases lay outside the gene matches. Germline V gene data show CDR1 as SGHNT and CDR2 as YYREEE (reference sequence). The CDR3 is 17 amino acids. The CDR3 DNA is TGTGCCAGCAGCCCAGGGACAGGGGGAATATATAATTCACCCCTCCACTTT. It encodes CASSPGTGGIYNSPLHF.

The chain has TRBV7-3 and TRBJ2-3, with 8 bases identical to TRBD1. Germline trimming cut 5 bases from V and 1 base from J; bases unmatched to any gene: 5. The CDR3 spans 15 residues. Germline CDR1 reads SGHTA; CDR2 reads FQGTGA. CDR3 nucleotides: TGTGCCAGCAGCATCGGGACAGGCCGCACAGATACGCAGTATTTT. Its translation: CASSIGTGRTDTQYF.

V usage is TRBV28 and J usage is TRBJ1-1; 10 positions match TRBD1. CDR1 MDHEN and CDR2 SYDVKM come from the germline V gene. CDR3 size: 16 residues. V was pared by 10 bases and J by 4 bases, with 15 bases of the junction left unmatched. The CDR3 sequence: CATYVPQGQGTTEAFF. CDR3 bases: TGTGCCACCTATGTGCCCCAGGGACAGGGGACCACTGAAGCTTTCTTT.

The chain links TRBV29-1 to TRBJ1-1, with D possibly being TRBD1 (5 bases). Germline V gene data show CDR1 as SQVTM and CDR2 as ANQGSEA. The CDR3 length is 14 residues. Trimming stripped 4 bases from V and 5 bases from J, with 17 bases between. The CDR3 nucleotides are TGCAGCGTTGCCCAGGGTAAGGTAGGGACTGAAGCTTTCTTT. It is translated as CSVAQGKVGTEAFF. The full variable domain, in which reference TRBV29-1 and TRBJ1-1 provide the parts outside the CDR3, is SAVISQKPSRDICQRGTSLTIQCQVDSQVTMMFWYRQQPGQSLTLIATANQGSEATYESGFVIDKFPISRPNLTFSTLTVSNMSPEDSSIYLCSVAQGKVGTEAFFGQGTRLTVV.

The chain recombines TRBV29-1 with TRBJ2-7; TRBD2 matches 10 bases. Looked up from germline, CDR1 is SQVTM and CDR2 is ANQGSEA. CDR3 length: 13 amino acids. J gave up 5 bases and V 5 bases, and 6 bases lay outside the gene matches. The CDR3 bases are TGCAGCGTTCCTAGCGGGAGTTTCGACGAGCAGTACTTC. Translation: CSVPSGSFDEQYF.

V gene TRBV6-6 combines with J gene TRBJ2-7; weak D call: TRBD1 (6 bases). Germline V gene sequence: CDR1 MNHNY, CDR2 SVGAGI (reference sequence). This CDR3 has 13 amino acids. V was clipped by 6 bases and J by 2 bases, with 11 bases between them. The CDR3 protein is CASSQDRAYEQYF. In DNA, the CDR3 is TGTGCCAGCAGCCAGGACAGAGCCTACGAGCAGTACTTC.

This clone has just a few counts. J is TRBJ2-7 and V is TRBV6-2 or TRBV6-3; D is ambiguous. CDR1 is MNHEY, CDR2 SVGEGT, per germline. The V end lost 0 bases, the J end lost 4 bases, and 7 bases lay between the germline ends. This CDR3 has 13 residues. The CDR3 DNA reads as TGTGCCAGCAGTTACTCGGGCCCTTACGAGCAGTACTTC. Its translation: CASSYSGPYEQYF.

The CDR3: CASSRVISGANVLTF. For the CDR3, the DNA is TGTGCCAGCAGCCGGGTCATCTCTGGGGCCAACGTCCTGACTTTC. This chain connects TRBV7-2 to TRBJ2-6; the D is unclear. Trimming pared 5 bases from V and 0 bases from J, leaving 8 bases between. This CDR3 is 15 amino acids long. Germline V lookup: CDR1 SGHTA, CDR2 FQGNSA.

This rearrangement joins TRBV6-5 to TRBJ1-1, with TRBD1 as a possible D gene (6 bases). Germline V gene lookup returns CDR1 MNHEY and CDR2 SVGAGI. Deletions cut 7 bases from V and 2 bases from J, with 11 bases between. This CDR3 contains 13 residues. CDR3 sequence: CASMWGRNTEAFF. CDR3 in DNA: TGTGCCAGCATGTGGGGGCGTAACACTGAAGCTTTCTTT.

This chain connects TRBV19 to TRBJ1-2; 10 bases align to TRBD1. Germline V gives CDR1 LNHDA, CDR2 SQIVND (reference sequence). This CDR3 is built from 14 residues. After removal of 3 bases from V and 7 bases from J, the junction contained 5 bases not matched to a gene. CDR3 sequence: CASSIPGTGVGYTF. The CDR3 DNA reads as TGTGCCAGTAGTATCCCCGGGACAGGGGTTGGCTACACCTTC.

The rearrangement links TRBV5-1 to TRBJ1-5; D is unclear. The CDR3 extends over 17 amino acids. Germline CDR1 reads SGHRS; CDR2 reads YFSETQ. Trimming pared 0 bases from V and 3 bases from J, leaving 16 bases between. The CDR3 sequence is CASSLAAGSNTNQPQHF. CDR3 in DNA: TGCGCCAGCAGCTTGGCCGCCGGGTCGAATACCAATCAGCCCCAGCATTTT.

This rearrangement joins TRBV2 to TRBJ2-1, with 12 bases matching TRBD2. Germline CDR1 SNHLY, CDR2 FYNNEI. This CDR3 region has 16 residues. The V and J ends lost 5 bases and 0 bases, in that order; junction bases with no gene match: 2. The CDR3 sequence is CASSSLAGGSYNEQFF. CDR3 coding DNA: TGTGCCAGCAGTTCACTAGCGGGGGGCTCCTACAATGAGCAGTTCTTC.

The table lists this clone with a few counts. The rearrangement links TRBV19 to TRBJ1-5; 9 positions agree with TRBD1. The ends lost 7 bases at V and 7 bases at J; junction bases unmatched: 8. In germline, CDR1 is LNHDA, CDR2 SQIVND (reference sequence). The CDR3 contains 14 residues. Here the CDR3 reads CASTTGDRVQPQHF. CDR3 bases: TGTGCCAGTACCACGGGGGACAGGGTGCAGCCCCAGCATTTT.

This chain's CDR3 is CASSGTSGGRKSYNEQFF. CDR3 bases: TGTGCCAGCAGCGGGACTAGCGGGGGCCGAAAATCCTACAATGAGCAGTTCTTC. The chain combines TRBV7-9 with TRBJ2-1; 14 bases fit TRBD2. The trim removed 5 bases at V and 1 base at J, leaving 7 bases unmatched. The germline gives CDR1 SEHNR, CDR2 FQNEAQ (reference sequence). The CDR3 is made up of 18 amino acids.

The chain is built from TRBV4-3 and TRBJ2-5; tentative D call: TRBD1 (6 bases). The CDR3 runs to 16 residues. Per germline, CDR1 LGHNA and CDR2 YSLEER. V gave up 4 bases and J gave up 9 bases, with 24 bases separating them. CDR3 DNA sequence: TGCGCCAGCAGCCCCCAGGGGAACAGGCCCCAAGGGGCCCAGTACTTC. It specifies CASSPQGNRPQGAQYF.

This sequence joins TRBV19 and TRBJ2-7; D may be TRBD1 (6 bases). CDR3 length equals 16 residues. V dropped 3 bases and J dropped 2 bases, with 17 bases sitting between them. CDR1 is LNHDA, CDR2 SQIVND, per germline (reference sequence). For the CDR3, the DNA is TGTGCCAGTAGTATTTCTGGGGGCACCTTTGCCTACGAGCAGTACTTC. Amino acids: CASSISGGTFAYEQYF.

V gene TRBV7-2 combines with J gene TRBJ1-5; TRBD1 matches 11 bases. Losses at the gene ends were 1 base for V and 7 bases for J; bases not matched to a gene: 6. This CDR3 contains 16 residues. The germline V gene encodes CDR1 SGHTA and CDR2 FQGNSA. CDR3 loop: CASSLGDRGSRQPQHF. CDR3 nucleotide sequence: TGTGCCAGCAGCTTAGGGGACAGGGGGTCACGGCAGCCCCAGCATTTT.

The chain employs TRBV18 and TRBJ2-1, with 12 bases fitting TRBD2. V was pared by 4 bases and J by 8 bases, with 9 bases of the junction left unmatched. The CDR3 consists of 16 residues. Looked up from germline, CDR1 is KGHSH and CDR2 is LQKENI. The DNA of the CDR3 is TGTGCCAGCTCACAAGCGACTAGCGGGAGTTTTTATGAGCAGTTCTTC. Amino acid sequence: CASSQATSGSFYEQFF.